The TCR beta chain under discussion was sequenced for a study of Graves' ophthalmopathy and Graves' hyperthyroidism (dated by TCRdb to about 2018). Some background on the complete study: Peripheral blood was collected at initial diagnosis, before any treatment. In total, under 150 blood samples were TCR-sequenced: 40 to 45 ophthalmopathy, over 70 hyperthyroidism and some 17 hyperthyroidism-to-ophthalmopathy patients. T-cell repertoires of thyroid tissue and blood were compared in six or seven hyperthyroidism patients. To explore V-J signatures distinguishing ophthalmopathy from hyperthyroidism, a discovery set of approximately 100 patients (roughly 42 ophthalmopathy, some 55 stable hyperthyroidism) was enrolled. Following sampling, methimazole starting at 30 mg daily was administered to hyperthyroidism patients, and high-dose intravenous methylprednisolone was administered to ophthalmopathy patients. An independent validation cohort was composed of roughly 18 hyperthyroidism patients and 15 to 17 patients who later progressed from hyperthyroidism to ophthalmopathy. The study used TCR beta repertoire signatures to distinguish Graves' ophthalmopathy from Graves' hyperthyroidism and to predict progression to ophthalmopathy.

The paper's findings and limits, for the study overall: In cross-validation, the 13-signature model distinguished ophthalmopathy from stable hyperthyroidism with 85% to 90% sensitivity and around 81% specificity, and in the test set the corresponding values were approximately 80% and 68%. Most expanded thyroid clonotypes with frequency above 0.001 were also detected in blood, suggesting blood repertoires may reflect the thyroid immune response. In validation, the model predicted ophthalmopathy progression with about 64% sensitivity and 72.22% specificity; 12 predicted patients were CT-confirmed with GO in a median of approximately 6.5 months. No statistical method was used to predetermine the sample size, and group allocation was not hidden from the investigators.

The CDR3 holds 14 amino acids from the cysteine to the tryptophan. CDR3 DNA only is kept here, 42 bases in frame from base 1. CDR1 SQVTM and CDR2 ANQGSEA are derived from the germline V gene. A note on this clonotype: Its target antigen remains unknown. The junction departs from germline at one end; a sequencing error may be responsible.

Patients with ophthalmopathy had moderately to severely active disease, with a Clinical Activity Score of 3 or more, a NOSPECS grade of 4 or more, and a disease duration of less than 3 months. Patients were excluded if they had other autoimmune diseases, uncontrolled infections, pregnancy or lactation. Clinical symptoms, serum thyroxine, TRAb, thyroid ultrasound and orbital computed tomography were used for diagnosis. PBMCs were isolated from about 9 ml of fresh peripheral blood by Ficoll-Paque density gradient centrifugation. Total RNA was extracted with Trizol reagent and quality-checked on an Agilent 2100 Bioanalyzer. TCR beta CDR3 regions were amplified from RNA transcripts for repertoire sequencing. The first round was an RT-PCR using HTBI primers with the Qiagen OneStep RT-PCR kit, and this first round was followed by a second-round multiplex PCR, then size selection and purification. Libraries were sequenced paired-end with 100 bp reads on an Illumina HiSeq2000. The published analysis was carried out like this. SOAPnuke was used for read processing, and reads with adapters, uncalled bases, a mean Phred below 15, or no exact constant-primer or identifier match were discarded. High-quality paired reads were merged with COPE v1.2.5. Each unique nucleotide sequence was defined as a clonotype, and clonotypes were aligned to IMGT TRB V, D and J references with MiTCR v1.1. The analysis was limited to V-J combinations with a frequency above 0.0001, which together covered 98% to 99.2% of repertoires. For each V-J combination, a TCR clonal expansion and chaos score was defined as the ratio of F50 clonal expansion to chaos observed in the TCRdist matrix. Welch's t-statistics and random forest were used to reduce the features to 10 to 15 V-J combinations, which were then used as input to a naive Bayes classifier. The Morisita-Horn index was used to measure how similar the thyroid and blood repertoires were. TCRdb trimmed public reads at Q25 via fastp, called clones via MiXCR and kept in-frame beta chains. Here each entry gathers all rows of one CDR3 protein and keeps the most common genes and DNA. Clone size and V and J calls follow TCRdb, not the original study. The table for this sample lists about 740,000 distinct CDR3 sequences; 40% of them were counted only once. Roughly 45% of the sample is held by the ten biggest clonotypes.

This receptor was obtained from an adult man with Graves' ophthalmopathy. Sequenced input: peripheral blood. The receptor chain draws on TRBV29-1 and TRBJ2-2; the central 8 bases match TRBD1. The sequenced DNA is TGCAGCGTTGAGGGACAGGCTAACACCGGGGAGCTGTCTTGG. It codes for CSVEGQANTGELSW.